The sequence of this TCR beta chain was determined in a study of shared clonotypes between healthy human individuals. As regards this clone: Its antigen is unknown.

Study-wide points: A reduction in generation probabilities was seen for non-shared clonotypes relative to those shared by all four donors.

Germline V gene sequence: CDR1 MRHNA, CDR2 SNTAGT. The CDR3 has 14 amino acids. The V end lost 2 bases, the J end lost 5 bases, and 11 bases lay between the germline ends. The method was immunoSEQ multiplex PCR; TCRdb's version includes in-frame clones alone and lacks a portion of them. The repertoire holds roughly 86,000 clones, with 68% as singletons. What was sequenced was memory CD8+ T cells sorted from blood. Documented subset: CD45RO+ cells pooled with CCR7-negative TemRA cells. J is TRBJ2-3 and V is TRBV6-4; possibly TRBD2 for D (6 bases). This receptor was taken from a man under 40 in good health. The chain's CDR3 is CASSDRGGEDTQYF. DNA of the CDR3: TGTGCCAGCAGTGACAGGGGCGGGGAAGATACGCAGTATTTT.